These 3 T cell receptor beta chains were all obtained from the same sample, sequenced in a study of T cells in Graves' hyperthyroidism and ophthalmopathy. Amplified regions were TCR beta CDR3 sequences from RNA transcripts. RT-PCR in the first round (using the HTBI primer set) targeted the TCR CDR3. TCRdb analysed the multiplex PCR reads with MiXCR anew, one entry per CDR3 protein. The data contain some 720,000 distinct CDR3 sequences, about a sixth of them singletons. Input material: blood. The receptors here all came from a man younger than 30 with Graves' hyperthyroidism.

This clonotype occurred many times. The chain couples TRBV5-1 to TRBJ1-1, with 7 bases fitting TRBD1. The J segment lost 5 bases and the V segment lost 5 bases, leaving 6 bases of the junction unmatched. This CDR3 contains 13 residues. Germline CDR1 is SGHRS and CDR2 is YFSETQ. The CDR3 sequence: CASSFTGATEAFF. As DNA, the CDR3 is TGCGCCAGCAGTTTTACAGGGGCGACTGAAGCTTTCTTT.

This clonotype was found many times. This rearrangement joins TRBV28 to TRBJ2-1, with 9 bases that match TRBD2. V was pared by 10 bases and J by 8 bases, with 18 bases of the junction left unmatched. The CDR3 extends over 16 amino acids. Germline-derived CDR1 and CDR2 are MDHEN and SYDVKM. CDR3 bases: TGTGCCACCCGCGGTGGTAATGTTAGCGGGAGCGATGAGCAGTTCTTC. Its protein product is CATRGGNVSGSDEQFF. Supplemented by reference TRBV28 and TRBJ2-1, the full variable domain reads DVKVTQSSRYLVKRTGEKVFLECVQDMDHENMFWYRQDPGLGLRLIYFSYDVKMKEKGDIPEGYSVSREKKERFSLILESASTNQTSMYLCATRGGNVSGSDEQFFGPGTRLTVL.

This clonotype was detected ten times or more. The junction differs from germline at one of its ends, possibly a read error. V is TRBV28 and J is TRBJ2-6; 11 positions agree with TRBD1. CDR1 MDHEN and CDR2 SYDVKM come from the germline V gene. CDR3 length: 11 amino acids. CDR3 loop: CASSLGQGVSF. DNA of the CDR3: TGTGCCAGCAGTCTGGGACAGGGGGTGTCTTTC.